The 7 T cell receptor beta chains in this list originate from one sample, sequenced in a study of blood T cells in healthy people across ages. A second PCR, run for about 7 to 11 cycles, used a sample-barcoded 5' primer plus a J-beta primer mix. TCRdb re-called the 5' RACE reads through MiXCR, storing one row per CDR3 protein. The repertoire consists of 850,000 to 1,100,000 distinct CDR3 sequences, with around two fifths occurring once and the leading ten covering around 14%. Sequenced sample: blood. These receptor sequences come from a man younger than 30 in good health.

The chain combines TRBV12-3 or TRBV12-4 with TRBJ2-3; D not resolved. Trimming cost V 3 bases and J 1 base, with 17 bases left between them. This CDR3 is built from 17 residues. The CDR3 region has the DNA TGTGCCAGCAGTTTCTCTGATTTGGCCGTGGGCACAGATACGCAGTATTTT. Amino acids: CASSFSDLAVGTDTQYF.

Of note for this clonotype: Being one base from a much bigger clone, this may be a read error. This chain links TRBV12-3 or TRBV12-4 with TRBJ2-7; D gene ambiguous. Deletions cut 6 bases from V and 7 bases from J, with 22 bases between. CDR3 length: 15 residues. CDR3 bases: TGTGCCAGCAGCCCTCGACTGAGCTCCTACAATGAGCAGTACTTC. This translates into CASSPRLSSYNEQYF.

The V and J genes are TRBV27 and TRBJ2-1; D may match TRBD1 or TRBD2 (5 bases each). Germline lookup yields CDR1 MNHEY and CDR2 SMNVEV (reference sequence). V shed 5 bases and J shed 4 bases, with 12 bases lying between them. This CDR3 has 14 amino acids. The CDR3 DNA reads TGTGCCAGCAGTCTCCGGGACGGGTACAATGAGCAGTTCTTC. Residues: CASSLRDGYNEQFF.

This clonotype came up a few times. The chain is built from TRBV7-9 and TRBJ1-5; D call uncertain. Germline-derived CDR1 and CDR2 are SEHNR and FQNEAQ (reference sequence). The CDR3 runs to 14 residues. The V end was cut by 1 base, the J end by 4 bases, with 8 bases between. The CDR3 reads CASSLGTTNQPQHF. CDR3 DNA: TGTGCCAGCAGCTTAGGGACGACAAATCAGCCCCAGCATTTT.

The chain links TRBV10-3 to TRBJ2-7; D possibly corresponds to TRBD2 (5 bases). Germline V gene lookup returns CDR1 ENHRY and CDR2 SYGVKD. The CDR3 contains 15 residues. The V end was cut by 2 bases, the J end by 0 bases, with 11 bases between. CDR3 nucleotides: TGTGCCATCAGTGAGCACGGGGAATACTCCTACGAGCAGTACTTC. This translates into CAISEHGEYSYEQYF.

The V call is TRBV24-1, the J call TRBJ1-1, with D possibly matching TRBD1 (5 bases). V was trimmed by 2 bases and J by 0 bases, leaving 9 bases between them. The CDR3 is 15 residues long. Germline assignment: CDR1 KGHDR and CDR2 SFDVKD. The DNA of the CDR3 is TGTGCCACCAGTGATTCGACAGTAATGAACACTGAAGCTTTCTTT. Its protein is CATSDSTVMNTEAFF.

V and J are TRBV24-1 and TRBJ2-2; D possibly corresponds to TRBD1 (5 bases). CDR3 length equals 12 residues. Per germline, CDR1 KGHDR and CDR2 SFDVKD. Trimming removed 9 bases at V and 1 base at J, with 5 bases between. In nucleotides, the CDR3 is TGTGCCACCGGACAGAACACCGGGGAGCTGTTTTTT. Translating gives CATGQNTGELFF.